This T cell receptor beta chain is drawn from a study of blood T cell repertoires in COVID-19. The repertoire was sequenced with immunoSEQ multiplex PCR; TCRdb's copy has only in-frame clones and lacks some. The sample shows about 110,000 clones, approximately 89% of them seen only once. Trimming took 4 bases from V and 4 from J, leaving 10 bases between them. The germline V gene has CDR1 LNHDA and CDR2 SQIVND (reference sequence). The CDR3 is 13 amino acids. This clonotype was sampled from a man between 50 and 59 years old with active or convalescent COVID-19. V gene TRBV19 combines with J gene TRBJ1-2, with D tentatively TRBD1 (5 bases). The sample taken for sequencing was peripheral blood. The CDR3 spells CASSTDRTYGYTF. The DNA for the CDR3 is TGTGCCAGTAGTACCGACAGAACCTATGGCTACACCTTC.